These 11 T cell receptor beta chains originate from one sample sequenced in a study of T cell responses to AZD1222 COVID-19 vaccine. Profiled with immunoSEQ multiplex PCR; TCRdb holds only in-frame clones, not every one. The sample lists some 170,000 clones, 80% to 90% seen once, with around 4.5% in the top ten. The sequenced sample was peripheral blood, obtained 28 days after the second dose of the MenACWY control vaccine. The source of these receptors is an adult who received the MenACWY meningococcal vaccine as a control.

This chain connects TRBV7-3 to TRBJ2-1; D unresolved. The CDR3 loop spans 13 amino acids. CDR1 and CDR2 from the germline V gene are SGHTA and FQGTGA. Trimming took 1 base from V and 9 from J, leaving 10 bases between them. The CDR3 nucleotides are TGTGCCAGCAGCTTAATGGCTTGGGGTGAGCAGTTCTTC. It is translated as CASSLMAWGEQFF.

The chain has TRBV24-1 and TRBJ1-4; TRBD1 is a possible D gene (5 bases). Germline V gene lookup returns CDR1 KGHDR and CDR2 SFDVKD. This CDR3 contains 15 residues. Trimming removed 4 bases at V and 3 bases at J, with 11 bases between. The CDR3 nucleotides read TGTGCCACCAGTGACCACCGGGGCTCTAATGAAAAACTGTTTTTT. This codes for CATSDHRGSNEKLFF.

This sequence joins TRBV6-2 or TRBV6-3 and TRBJ2-3; D possibly corresponds to TRBD2 (5 bases). There are 14 residues in the CDR3. The V end lost 4 bases, the J end lost 5 bases, and 13 bases lay between the germline ends. CDR1 is MNHEY and CDR2 is SVGEGT in the germline V gene. CDR3 in DNA: TGTGCCAGCAGTTGGTGGGGTGAGGGAGATACGCAGTATTTT. Translation gives CASSWWGEGDTQYF.

As concerns this clone: One end of the junction fails to match germline, which may point to a read error. This chain uses TRBV6-4 with TRBJ1-1; D perhaps matches TRBD1 (6 bases). Per germline, CDR1 MRHNA and CDR2 SNTAGT. This CDR3 comprises 14 residues. CDR3 DNA: TGTGCCAGGCACATCCACCGGAGGGCCAGGGAGGGGGACTTT. This gives the protein CARHIHRRAREGDF.

V is TRBV13 and J is TRBJ1-3; D gene unclear. The V gene lost 5 bases and the J gene lost 2 bases, with 7 bases spanning the gap. This CDR3 is 13 amino acids long. Germline V gene data show CDR1 as PRHDT and CDR2 as FYEKMQ (reference sequence). The CDR3 nucleotides read TGTGCCAGCAGCCTCGAGCCTGGAAACACCATATATTTT. Translation: CASSLEPGNTIYF.

The V gene is TRBV7-8, the J gene TRBJ2-2, with D perhaps TRBD1 or TRBD2 (6 bases each). Germline loops: CDR1 SGHVS, CDR2 FQNEAQ. This CDR3 spans 18 amino acids. V was shortened by 4 bases and J by 4 bases, with 22 bases between the two germline ends. The CDR3 DNA follows: TGTGCCAGCAGCTCACCCCAGCCGAGGGGGGCCATCACCGGGGAGCTGTTTTTT. Protein sequence: CASSSPQPRGAITGELFF.

The J gene is TRBJ1-2, the V gene TRBV18; 9 positions agree with TRBD1. The germline V gene encodes CDR1 KGHSH and CDR2 LQKENI. The V gene end was trimmed by 2 bases and the J gene end by 1 base; junction bases not matched to a gene: 2. CDR3 length: 15 amino acids. CDR3 in DNA: TGTGCCAGCTCACCAGGGACAGGGAGTAACTATGGCTACACCTTC. This sequence encodes CASSPGTGSNYGYTF.

This chain uses TRBV7-2 with TRBJ2-3, with 16 bases aligning to TRBD2. Germline assignment: CDR1 SGHTA and CDR2 FQGNSA. The CDR3 extends over 19 amino acids. The junction had 11 bases not matched to a gene; V was cut back by 5 bases and J by 3 bases. The CDR3 spells CASSQLGTSGRARTDTQYF. CDR3 DNA sequence: TGTGCCAGCAGCCAGCTAGGGACTAGCGGGAGGGCCAGGACAGATACGCAGTATTTT.

This clone was observed a single time. This CDR3 is CASSVGGQGNSGNTIYF. The CDR3 nucleotides are TGTGCCAGCAGCGTAGGGGGACAAGGGAACTCTGGAAACACCATATATTTT. The chain joins TRBV9 to TRBJ1-3; a weak D match, TRBD1 (6 bases). The CDR3 runs to 17 residues. With 0 bases removed from V and 0 bases from J, the gap between germline ends came to 13 bases. Germline loops: CDR1 SGDLS, CDR2 YYNGEE.

V and J are TRBV5-4 and TRBJ1-4, with D possibly being TRBD1 (6 bases). Germline V gene data show CDR1 as SGHNT and CDR2 as YYREEE (reference sequence). V lost 0 bases to trimming and J lost 4 bases, with 13 bases between them. The CDR3 length is 16 residues. The CDR3 coding sequence is TGTGCCAGCAGCTTGGACGTGGGGGGCCGTAATGAAAAACTGTTTTTT. Translation gives CASSLDVGGRNEKLFF.

The gene calls are TRBV30 and TRBJ1-2; D remains unclear. Trimming cost V 1 base and J 5 bases, with 8 bases left between them. This CDR3 has 12 residues. The germline V gene has CDR1 GTSNPN and CDR2 SVGIG (reference sequence). Written as DNA, the CDR3 is TGTGCCTGGAGTGCCGCCAGTTATGGCTACACCTTC. Its translation: CAWSAASYGYTF.